The 19 T cell receptor beta chains below were found in one sample sequenced in a study of neurological immune-mediated disorders. TCRdb redid the calling of the 5' RACE reads with MiXCR, one entry per CDR3 protein. The sample holds tens of thousands of distinct CDR3 sequences, roughly 26% seen once. Sequences were obtained from PBMCs. All receptors derive from a woman aged 70-85 years in good health.

This clonotype was recorded many times. The chain combines TRBV5-1 with TRBJ2-5, with a tentative D call TRBD1 (8 bases). With 3 bases removed from V and 5 bases from J, the gap between germline ends came to 11 bases. CDR1 is SGHRS and CDR2 is YFSETQ in the germline V gene. The CDR3 has 13 residues. CDR3 amino acids: CASSSQGGETQYF. CDR3 coding DNA: TGCGCCAGCAGCTCACAGGGGGGGGAGACCCAGTACTTC. Combining the CDR3 with reference TRBV5-1 and TRBJ2-5 gives the whole variable domain KAGVTQTPRYLIKTRGQQVTLSCSPISGHRSVSWYQQTPGQGLQFLFEYFSETQRNKGNFPGRFSGRQFSNSRSEMNVSTLELGDSALYLCASSSQGGETQYFGPGTRLLVL.

The table lists this clonotype with many counts. The V gene is TRBV20-1, the J gene TRBJ1-5; a weak D match, TRBD1 (5 bases). This CDR3 region has 15 residues. Germline V gene data show CDR1 as DFQATT and CDR2 as SNEGSKA (reference sequence). Trimming stripped 6 bases from V and 6 bases from J, with 21 bases between. The CDR3 DNA is TGCAGTGCCAGGGAGGGGCCCGCAAGGGGTCAGCCCCAGCATTTT. Encoded protein: CSAREGPARGQPQHF.

This clonotype was recorded many times. The rearrangement links TRBV6-6 to TRBJ1-4, with a weak D call TRBD1 (6 bases). The V and J ends lost 2 bases and 6 bases respectively, with 13 bases between them. The CDR3 spans 15 residues. Germline V CDR1 and CDR2: MNHNY, SVGAGI (reference sequence). The CDR3 protein is CASSYVGGRHEKLFF. CDR3 DNA: TGTGCCAGCAGTTACGTCGGGGGGCGACATGAAAAACTGTTTTTT.

This clonotype was recorded at least ten times. The V call is TRBV20-1, the J call TRBJ2-1; 9 bases agree with TRBD2. The CDR3 runs to 14 residues. With V trimmed by 6 bases and J by 4 bases, 7 bases remained unmatched. CDR1 DFQATT and CDR2 SNEGSKA come from the germline V gene (reference sequence). Here the CDR3 reads CSATTSGFYNEQFF. CDR3 coding DNA: TGCAGTGCCACGACTAGCGGATTTTACAATGAGCAGTTCTTC.

This clonotype is deemed medium-sized. The chain combines TRBV6-5 with TRBJ1-1, with a tentative D call TRBD1 (5 bases). This CDR3 contains 11 residues. Trimming cost V 5 bases and J 6 bases, with 7 bases left between them. Germline lookup yields CDR1 MNHEY and CDR2 SVGAGI. CDR3 protein: CASSQGAEAFF. The CDR3 coding sequence is TGTGCCAGCAGTCAGGGAGCTGAAGCTTTCTTT.

The rearrangement joins TRBV29-1 to TRBJ2-7; D is possibly TRBD1 (5 bases). Per the germline V gene, CDR1 is SQVTM and CDR2 is ANQGSEA. The V and J ends lost 5 bases and 0 bases respectively, with 11 bases between them. The CDR3 totals 13 residues. CDR3 sequence (DNA): TGCAGCGTTTGGAAGACAGACTCCTACGAGCAGTACTTC. It is translated as CSVWKTDSYEQYF.

This clonotype has ten or more counts. The chain employs TRBV3-1 and TRBJ1-1; no definite D call. Germline V gives CDR1 LGHDT, CDR2 YNNKEL (reference sequence). This CDR3 spans 15 amino acids. Trimming stripped 2 bases from V and 4 bases from J, with 14 bases between. Here the CDR3 DNA reads TGTGCCAGCAGCCAAATGAAGAGGCCCTTCACTGAAGCTTTCTTT. It yields the protein CASSQMKRPFTEAFF.

This clonotype was detected many times. This chain joins TRBV25-1 and TRBJ2-1; 9 bases are shared with TRBD2. In germline, CDR1 is MGHDK, CDR2 SYGVNS. V lost 9 bases and J lost 5; bases outside the gene matches: 5. This CDR3 is 13 amino acids long. This CDR3 is CASAAGGNNEQFF. The CDR3 nucleotides read TGTGCCAGTGCAGCGGGAGGAAACAATGAGCAGTTCTTC.

The table lists this clonotype with many counts. V is TRBV6-5 and J is TRBJ1-2; D gene ambiguous. Per germline, CDR1 MNHEY and CDR2 SVGAGI. This CDR3 spans 16 amino acids. V lost 5 bases and J 8 bases, leaving 24 bases between the germline ends. CDR3 sequence (DNA): TGTGCCAGCAGTCTACTACCCCTATTGAATGGGCTAGGCTACACCTTC. Translation gives CASSLLPLLNGLGYTF.

In its sample, this clonotype ranks as medium-sized (0.01 to 0.1%). This rearrangement joins TRBV7-2 to TRBJ2-1; D unclear. The V and J ends lost 4 bases and 0 bases respectively, with 13 bases between them. Germline V gene sequence: CDR1 SGHTA, CDR2 FQGNSA. This CDR3 is built from 16 residues. The CDR3 nucleotides read TGTGCCAGCAGCTCCCAGCCTATGAGCTCCTACAATGAGCAGTTCTTC. It yields the protein CASSSQPMSSYNEQFF. Using reference TRBV7-2 and TRBJ2-1 for the parts outside the CDR3, the full variable domain is GAGVSQSPSNKVTEKGKDVELRCDPISGHTALYWYRQSLGQGLEFLIYFQGNSAPDKSGLPSDRFSAERTGGSVSTLTIQRTQQEDSAVYLCASSSQPMSSYNEQFFGPGTRLTVL.

This chain connects TRBV12-3 or TRBV12-4 to TRBJ2-1; 7 bases agree with TRBD2. The CDR3 contains 13 residues. V was clipped by 3 bases and J by 10 bases; unmatched bases: 6. Here the CDR3 DNA reads TGTGCCAGCAGTTTCGGTAACGGGGGGGAGCAGTTCTTC. As protein: CASSFGNGGEQFF.

CDR3 nucleotides: TGTGCCAGCTCGCTCCGACAGGGGGCATTAGAAAAACTGTTTTTT. Encoded protein: CASSLRQGALEKLFF. The rearrangement uses TRBV18 and TRBJ1-4; 10 positions agree with TRBD1. The junction had 9 bases not matched to a gene; V was cut back by 6 bases and J by 8 bases. This CDR3 region has 15 residues. Germline assignment: CDR1 KGHSH and CDR2 LQKENI.

J is TRBJ1-5 and V is TRBV6-5; 7 bases are a match to TRBD1. The ends lost 6 bases at V and 3 bases at J; junction bases unmatched: 5. Germline V gives CDR1 MNHEY, CDR2 SVGAGI. The CDR3 runs to 14 residues. The CDR3 spells CASRPGQDNQPQHF. The CDR3 DNA follows: TGTGCCAGCAGACCCGGACAGGACAATCAGCCCCAGCATTTT.

This clonotype was seen at least ten times. The V and J genes are TRBV2 and TRBJ2-3, with D uncertain. There are 12 residues in the CDR3. Trimming took 6 bases from V and 1 from J, leaving 5 bases between them. Germline V lookup: CDR1 SNHLY, CDR2 FYNNEI. CDR3 DNA: TGTGCCAGCAGGGAACGCACAGATACGCAGTATTTT. Protein product: CASRERTDTQYF.

The chain joins TRBV5-4 to TRBJ1-1, with 11 bases aligning to TRBD1. This CDR3 has 16 residues. CDR1 is SGHNT and CDR2 is YYREEE in the germline V gene (reference sequence). J was trimmed by 2 bases and V by 0 bases; bases with no gene match: 3. CDR3 nucleotides: TGTGCCAGCAGCTTGGCCGGACAGGGGGCCAACACTGAAGCTTTCTTT. Its translation is CASSLAGQGANTEAFF.

The chain joins TRBV12-3 or TRBV12-4 to TRBJ2-5; TRBD1 is a possible D gene (7 bases). With 4 bases removed from V and 7 bases from J, the gap between germline ends came to 16 bases. The CDR3 is 14 residues long. The CDR3 loop reads CASSYQGGLGTQYF. The CDR3 DNA is TGTGCCAGCAGTTACCAGGGGGGTCTAGGGACCCAGTACTTC.

This clonotype turned up a few times. CDR3 sequence: CASSPGQGNSPLHF. CDR3 sequence (DNA): TGTGCCAGCTCACCGGGACAGGGGAATTCACCCCTCCACTTT. This chain joins TRBV18 and TRBJ1-6; 10 bases are shared with TRBD1. V shed 3 bases and J 7 bases; nucleotides not matched to a gene: 0. CDR3 length: 14 amino acids. CDR1 is KGHSH, CDR2 LQKENI, per germline.

This clonotype was seen many times. The V and J genes are TRBV6-5 and TRBJ1-2, with D perhaps TRBD1 (5 bases). Germline assignment: CDR1 MNHEY and CDR2 SVGAGI. The CDR3 is made up of 15 amino acids. Trimming removed 6 bases at V and 7 bases at J, with 21 bases between. The CDR3 region has the DNA TGTGCCAGCAGCCCCTCCCTGGGGGAGAGCGTTGGCTACACCTTC. This gives the protein CASSPSLGESVGYTF.

In nucleotides, the CDR3 is TGTGCCAGCAGCCAAGATGTCGCAGATACGCAGTATTTT. Translated: CASSQDVADTQYF. The genes are TRBV4-2 and TRBJ2-3; D call uncertain. CDR1 LGHNA and CDR2 YNFKEQ come from the germline V gene. This CDR3 contains 13 residues. Deletions cut 0 bases from V and 4 bases from J, with 5 bases between.